A selection of T cell receptor beta chains follows, all from one sample in a study of blood T cell repertoires in COVID-19. Generated by immunoSEQ multiplex PCR, the TCRdb table keeps only in-frame clones and is missing some. The table has approximately 180,000 clones, around 76% seen once; the top ten hold approximately 9.1%. The sequenced sample was peripheral blood. The receptors stem from a woman in her 70s with acute or convalescent COVID-19. The conserved cysteine and the conserved F or W are not part of the CDR3 here.

TRBV19	TRBJ2-3	ASSIRNIYSTDTQY
TRBV20-1	TRBJ1-1	SASPLPDRVLI
TRBV4-1	TRBJ2-7	ASSQGEARVGEQY
TRBV28	TRBJ2-3	ASSFWTGEGTDTQY
TRBV5-8	TRBJ1-5	ASSLGQSNQPQH
TRBV9	TRBJ2-7	ASSPQRTGIYEQY
TRBV30	TRBJ2-3	AWTQDRGLTDTQY
TRBV6-1	TRBJ1-1	ASSEAGGASWTEAF
TRBV24-1	TRBJ2-1	ATSTGVGEQF
TRBV3-1/TRBV3-2	TRBJ1-5	ASSQGTAGGSNQPQH
TRBV6-5	TRBJ2-2	ASSPRDRAVGELF
TRBV19	TRBJ2-1	ASSPTGGIVMNEQF
TRBV28	TRBJ1-2	ASSLPTGSGAYGYT
TRBV5-6	TRBJ1-3	ASSRGQNTIY
TRBV5-1	TRBJ2-7	ASQDRDRGRDEQY
TRBV7-8	TRBJ1-5	ASSRGGSNNQPQH
TRBV19	TRBJ2-1	ASSARTGRNEQF
TRBV2	TRBJ1-1	ASSARRTEAF
TRBV2	TRBJ2-1	ASREHQGLYNEQF
TRBV7-2	TRBJ2-6	ASSLDRFSGANVLT
TRBV7-9	TRBJ1-2	ASSLPQAYGYT
TRBV7-2	TRBJ2-2	ASRGASNTGELF
TRBV9	TRBJ2-1	ASSPFSGLAGNNEQF
TRBV28	TRBJ1-2	ASSFQGGYGYT
TRBV10-2	TRBJ1-1	ASRPGQGNTEAF
TRBV15	TRBJ1-2	ATSRDRPGGGANYGYT
TRBV11-2	TRBJ2-1	ASSWGGGASEQF
TRBV27	TRBJ2-3	ASRGAADTQY
TRBV7-2	TRBJ2-3	ASSFTSGSSDTQY
TRBV19	TRBJ2-7	ASSIDPGPYEQY
TRBV20-1	TRBJ2-7	SAATNYEQY
TRBV4-2	TRBJ1-5	ASSQAVNQPQH
TRBV5-1	TRBJ2-4	ASSSVNSGTGKNIQY
TRBV5-1	TRBJ2-3	ASSYSGGLSTDTQY
TRBV12-5	TRBJ1-2	ASGAPGQSLYT
TRBV10-2	TRBJ2-1	ASFPGPGRDEQF
TRBV28	TRBJ2-1	ASSLHRTAPNNEQF
TRBV6-2/TRBV6-3	TRBJ1-5	ASSYNRGGSNQPQH
TRBV7-2	TRBJ2-7	ASSTTWEGVYEQY
TRBV14	TRBJ2-3	ASSQGLASGITDTQY
TRBV6-6	TRBJ2-2	ASSYDRGNTGELF
TRBV2	TRBJ2-6	ASDKGAGANVLT